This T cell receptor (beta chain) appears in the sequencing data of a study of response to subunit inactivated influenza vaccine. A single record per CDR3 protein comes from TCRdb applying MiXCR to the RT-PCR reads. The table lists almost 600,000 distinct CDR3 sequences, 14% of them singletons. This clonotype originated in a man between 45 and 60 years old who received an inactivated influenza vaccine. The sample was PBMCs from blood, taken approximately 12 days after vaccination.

The CDR3 sequence is CSASEDTAYQETQYF. The CDR3 DNA is TGCAGTGCTAGCGAGGACACTGCCTACCAAGAGACCCAGTACTTC. The rearrangement uses TRBV20-1 and TRBJ2-5; D possibly corresponds to TRBD1 (5 bases). This CDR3 has 15 residues. V lost 3 bases and J lost 0, with 14 bases in between. Germline values: CDR1 DFQATT, CDR2 SNEGSKA (reference sequence).